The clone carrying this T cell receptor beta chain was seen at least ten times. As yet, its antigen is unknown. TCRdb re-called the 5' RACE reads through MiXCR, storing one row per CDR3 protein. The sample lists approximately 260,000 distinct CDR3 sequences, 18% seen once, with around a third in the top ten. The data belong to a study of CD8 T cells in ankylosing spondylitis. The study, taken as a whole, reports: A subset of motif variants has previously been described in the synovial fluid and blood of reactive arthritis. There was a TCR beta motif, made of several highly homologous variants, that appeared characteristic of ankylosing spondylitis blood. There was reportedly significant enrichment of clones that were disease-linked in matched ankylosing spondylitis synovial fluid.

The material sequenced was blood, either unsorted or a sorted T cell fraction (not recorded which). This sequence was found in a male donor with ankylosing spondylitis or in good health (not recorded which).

In DNA form, the CDR3 reads TGTGCCAGCAGCTTGGAGGGGGGACTAGCGGAGACCCAGTACTTC. This sequence encodes CASSLEGGLAETQYF. The chain joins TRBV5-6 to TRBJ2-5, with TRBD2 identical over 10 bases. The germline V gene has CDR1 SGHDT and CDR2 YYEEEE. CDR3 size: 15 residues. Unmatched junction bases numbered 4, after V lost 0 bases and J lost 5 bases.